This TCR beta chain was sequenced during a study of metastatic and nonmetastatic thyroid tumors. Every patient was untreated before thyroid surgery. TCRdb re-called clones via MiXCR from the PCR reads. The table includes about 18,000 clones, 34% detected once. From germline, CDR1 is DFQATT and CDR2 SNEGSKA (reference sequence). V shed 1 base, J shed 7 bases, and the junction held 11 bases outside the gene matches. This CDR3 has 17 residues. The specimen sequenced was tumor tissue. This chain uses TRBV20-1 with TRBJ1-6; 9 bases match TRBD1. This sequence was found in a female donor with papillary thyroid cancer or a benign thyroid nodule (not recorded which). Some clones in this sample may be carry-over from other donors' samples. In DNA, the CDR3 is TGCAGTGCTAGAGGAGGTACAGGGGGCCCGGGGAATTCACCCCTCCACTTT. Its translation: CSARGGTGGPGNSPLHF.